These T cell receptor beta chains were read from a single sample in a study of blood T cell repertoires in COVID-19. The method was immunoSEQ multiplex PCR; TCRdb's version includes in-frame clones alone and lacks a portion of them. The sample shows under 300,000 clones, about 90% of them seen only once. Sequencing input: peripheral blood. The receptors originated from a man in his 60s with acute or convalescent COVID-19. The CDR3 runs from the conserved cysteine through the conserved F or W. The D gene is left open where the match is weak. A clone size is listed for some rows: how often the clone was seen (once, few, many), or a class if it is expanded.

D gene: TRBD1
V gene: TRBV19
J gene: TRBJ1-6
CDR3 length: 15
clone size: -
CDR3 DNA: TGTGCCAGTAGCCAAACGACAGGGAACAATTCACCCCTCCACTTT
CDR3 protein: CASSQTTGNNSPLHF

D gene: TRBD1
V gene: TRBV5-8
J gene: TRBJ2-1
CDR3 length: 14
clone size: -
CDR3 DNA: TGTGCCAGCAGCAAAGGACAGGACTACAATGAGCAGTTCTTC
CDR3 protein: CASSKGQDYNEQFF

D gene: -
V gene: TRBV4-3
J gene: TRBJ1-1
CDR3 length: 14
clone size: -
CDR3 DNA: TGCGCCAGCAGCCTTGGAGGAGGTGACACTGAAGCTTTCTTT
CDR3 protein: CASSLGGGDTEAFF

D gene: -
V gene: TRBV7-8
J gene: TRBJ2-4
CDR3 length: 12
clone size: -
CDR3 DNA: TGTGCCAGCAGCCGTGCCGGAGGGGTTCAGTACTTC
CDR3 protein: CASSRAGGVQYF

D gene: -
V gene: TRBV7-9
J gene: TRBJ2-6
CDR3 length: 17
clone size: -
CDR3 DNA: TGTGCCAGCAGCTGGACATCCCAGGGGTCTGGGGCCAACGTCCTGACTTTC
CDR3 protein: CASSWTSQGSGANVLTF

D gene: TRBD1
V gene: TRBV2
J gene: TRBJ1-1
CDR3 length: 14
clone size: -
CDR3 DNA: TGTGCCAGCAGTAAAGACAGGGGCCCCGGTGAAGCTTTCTTT
CDR3 protein: CASSKDRGPGEAFF

D gene: -
V gene: TRBV19
J gene: TRBJ2-2
CDR3 length: 17
clone size: -
CDR3 DNA: TGTGCCAGTAGTATAGGTGGGGGAGGTTCGAACACCGGGGAGCTGTTTTTT
CDR3 protein: CASSIGGGGSNTGELFF

D gene: TRBD1
V gene: TRBV4-3
J gene: TRBJ2-5
CDR3 length: 13
clone size: -
CDR3 DNA: TGCGCCAGCAGCCAAAGCAGACAGGGGACCCAGTACTTC
CDR3 protein: CASSQSRQGTQYF

D gene: TRBD2
V gene: TRBV3-1/TRBV3-2
J gene: TRBJ2-1
CDR3 length: 15
clone size: -
CDR3 DNA: TGTGCCAGCAGCCAAGAGGGGACTAGCGGTCAGGAGCAGTTCTTC
CDR3 protein: CASSQEGTSGQEQFF

D gene: -
V gene: TRBV4-3
J gene: TRBJ1-1
CDR3 length: 13
clone size: -
CDR3 DNA: TGCGCCAGCAGCCAAAACAGGGATCCTGAAGCTTTCTTT
CDR3 protein: CASSQNRDPEAFF

D gene: -
V gene: TRBV24-1
J gene: TRBJ2-3
CDR3 length: 16
clone size: -
CDR3 DNA: TGTGCCACCAGTGACCCGACTAGTAAGGAGACGGATACGCAGTATTTT
CDR3 protein: CATSDPTSKETDTQYF

D gene: -
V gene: TRBV6-5
J gene: TRBJ1-1
CDR3 length: 14
clone size: -
CDR3 DNA: TGTGCCAGCAGTTACTCCTGGGGGGACACTGAAGCTTTCTTT
CDR3 protein: CASSYSWGDTEAFF

D gene: TRBD2
V gene: TRBV5-1
J gene: TRBJ2-1
CDR3 length: 19
clone size: -
CDR3 DNA: TGCGCCAGCAGCTTAGGAGGGGCCGGGACTAGCGGGAGGGCCAATGAGCAGTTCTTC
CDR3 protein: CASSLGGAGTSGRANEQFF

D gene: -
V gene: TRBV28
J gene: TRBJ2-1
CDR3 length: 15
clone size: -
CDR3 DNA: TGTGCCAGCGCCGGGACAATCAGCTCCTACAATGAGCAGTTCTTC
CDR3 protein: CASAGTISSYNEQFF

D gene: TRBD1
V gene: TRBV19
J gene: TRBJ1-4
CDR3 length: 16
clone size: once
CDR3 DNA: TGTGCCAGTAGCAACCCCCGGGACAGGGGAGGTGAAAAACTGTTTTTT
CDR3 protein: CASSNPRDRGGEKLFF